This T cell receptor beta chain stems from a study of vaccination and CD4 T cells after COVID-19 (dated by TCRdb to the early 2020s). General notes on the study: Convalescent patients had a positive SARS-CoV-2 result on nasal swab PCR, and of these patients, several had mild disease and one had severe disease. In the convalescent cohort there were six males and four females, among whom were two Hispanic individuals, seven Caucasians, two Asians and one multiracial person. Two doses of either the Pfizer-BioNTech BNT162b2 vaccine (n=8) or the Moderna mRNA-1273 vaccine (n=2) were administered to participants. Post-COVID blood samples from convalescent patients were collected a median of about 110 days after diagnosis, with a range of roughly 30 to 170 days. Post-vaccine blood samples were taken a median of around 70 days after the second vaccine dose, with a range of 14 to 241 days. For stimulating the cultures, overlapping spike peptide pools were used, derived from SARS-CoV-2 as well as from the common cold coronaviruses HCoV-NL63, HCoV-OC43 and HCoV-229E. In control cultures, a CEFX viral epitope pool was used as positive control, an HIV-1 Nef peptide pool was used as negative control, or no peptide was added. In 10 COVID-19 convalescent patients and a handful of infection-naive healthy vaccine recipients, the spike-specific CD4+ TCR repertoire before mRNA vaccination was compared with the repertoire after mRNA vaccination. Points the paper makes about the study in general: Of the vaccine-specific clones found in convalescent patients, nearly all (304 of 307) were mono-reactive for SARS-CoV-2 spike instead of being cross-reactive with common cold coronaviruses. Among convalescent patients, a median roughly 90% of the SARS-CoV-2-reactive clones seen after vaccination appeared only after vaccination, which suggests priming specific to the vaccine. The median count of SARS-CoV-2-reactive clonotypes went up from about 23 after infection to 35 to 40 after vaccination, although the change was not significant. The number of convalescent patients in the study was relatively small, and the study did not examine early timepoints following natural infection.

In the case of this clonotype: Its recognized antigen is unknown. Base-call qualities are not available, and no considerably larger clone is one nucleotide away.

Library preparation used PCR. DNA from cultured CD4+ T cells was subjected to TCR sequencing with the Oncomine TCR Beta short-read assay at the Johns Hopkins FTIC core. The QIAamp micro DNA kit was used to extract genomic DNA from the cultured CD4+ T cells. Oncomine TCR Beta libraries made from cultured CD4+ T cells were pooled using unique dual indexes and sequenced on an Illumina iSeq 100. On the authors' methods: Non-productive sequences were removed, and CDR3s not starting with C, not ending with F or W, or shorter than 7 amino acids were discarded. Antigen-specific clonotypes were identified with the MANAFEST web application by comparing peptide-stimulated wells with reference and other culture wells. An FDR below 0.05, an odds ratio above 5, and a productive frequency above 0.1% in at least two of three replicate wells were required for clones to be considered positive. A clonotype was classed as cross-reactive if the clonotype showed significant expansion both in SARS-CoV-2 spike wells and in at least one common cold coronavirus spike condition. Similarity between CDR3 sequences was evaluated in R version 3.6.1 using Levenshtein distances (stringdist) and unrooted phylogenetic trees (ape). TCRdb reprocessed the public reads (quality trimming at Q25 with fastp, clone calling with MiXCR) and kept in-frame beta chains. Rows are combined by CDR3 protein, so each entry shows the most common genes and DNA. The authors' filters were not applied to this entry. The sample contains some 25,000 distinct CDR3 sequences, about three fifths of them found a single time. Less than 9% of the sample is in the top ten clones.

The sample's treatment or condition label, decoded: roughly 10-day PBMC culture with coronavirus spike peptide pools or control peptides (ViraFEST assay). The ViraFEST assay, used in the study, expanded antigen-specific T cells with peptide pools and then identified the expanded clonotypes through TCR sequencing. The convalescent patients' positive SARS-CoV-2 PCR tests fell between March and December 2020, which was before the Alpha, Beta and Delta variants emerged in the United States. Approximately 2.1 million PBMCs per well were cultured in IMDM with roughly 5.2% human AB serum and approximately 10 IU/ml IL-2, plus 10 ug/ml peptide pools. Half of the culture medium was replaced with fresh IL-2-containing medium on days 3 and 7. Once the cells had been in culture for around nine days, the EasySep CD4+ T cell isolation kit was used to isolate CD4+ T cells by negative selection. Ficoll-Paque Plus gradient centrifugation was used to isolate PBMCs from whole blood, and the isolated PBMCs were then either used fresh or cryopreserved at -140C. Culture conditions were generally each tested in triplicate wells.

Looking up the germline V gene (reference sequence) yields CDR1 DFQATT and CDR2 SNEGSKA. From the cysteine through the phenylalanine, the CDR3 covers 13 amino acids. Only CDR3 DNA is held: 39 bases, read in frame from base 1. The sample taken for sequencing was CD4+ T cells from blood, cultured in vitro. The clonotype originates from a human donor who had recovered from COVID-19. This receptor chain uses TRBV20-1 and TRBJ2-7; 11 of the junction bases match TRBD2. The DNA sequence follows: TGCAAGATAGCGGGAGGGCTTATCGACGAGCAGTACTTC. Translated, it gives CKIAGGLIDEQYF.